This record looks at one T cell receptor beta chain sequence and its context. With 6 bases clipped from V and 7 bases from J, the junction kept 12 bases outside the gene matches. CDR3 length: 15 residues. Germline loops: CDR1 SGHVS, CDR2 FNYEAQ. These data belong to a study of blood T cell repertoires in COVID-19. Profiling relied on immunoSEQ multiplex PCR, and the TCRdb table lists in-frame clones only, not all of them. The repertoire holds approximately 220,000 clones, with approximately 86% as singletons. The chain recombines TRBV7-6 with TRBJ2-5, with 9 bases lining up with TRBD2. Sequenced sample: peripheral blood. The sequence came from a man between 60 and 70 years old with acute or convalescent COVID-19. The CDR3 nucleotides read TGTGCCAGCAGTTCAAATAGCGGGGGAGTGGGGACCCAGTACTTC. Translating gives CASSSNSGGVGTQYF.